The clone carrying this T cell receptor beta chain rates as medium-sized. Its specificity is unknown. This entry is derived from a study of OX40 agonist ivuxolimab in advanced cancers. General study points: Clonal expansion by week 6 occurred in CD4+ and CD8+ blood T cells (at 0.1 to 3.0 mg/kg).

Here immunoSEQ multiplex PCR was the method, and the copy in TCRdb shows in-frame clones only, minus some. Among about 49,000 clones listed, almost 80% were seen once. The CDR3 covers 12 residues. Trimming cost V 2 bases and J 6 bases, with 6 bases left between them. CDR1 is SEHNR, CDR2 FQNEAQ, per germline (reference sequence). The TCR comes from an adult with an advanced solid tumor such as melanoma, head and neck, liver or kidney cancer. The sample consisted of CD4+ or CD8+ T cells sorted from blood, taken in a trial of the OX40 agonist ivuxolimab. The chain couples TRBV7-9 to TRBJ2-3, with D hard to call. For the CDR3, the DNA is TGTGCCAGCAGCTTATGGACCGATACGCAGTATTTT. Its translation: CASSLWTDTQYF.